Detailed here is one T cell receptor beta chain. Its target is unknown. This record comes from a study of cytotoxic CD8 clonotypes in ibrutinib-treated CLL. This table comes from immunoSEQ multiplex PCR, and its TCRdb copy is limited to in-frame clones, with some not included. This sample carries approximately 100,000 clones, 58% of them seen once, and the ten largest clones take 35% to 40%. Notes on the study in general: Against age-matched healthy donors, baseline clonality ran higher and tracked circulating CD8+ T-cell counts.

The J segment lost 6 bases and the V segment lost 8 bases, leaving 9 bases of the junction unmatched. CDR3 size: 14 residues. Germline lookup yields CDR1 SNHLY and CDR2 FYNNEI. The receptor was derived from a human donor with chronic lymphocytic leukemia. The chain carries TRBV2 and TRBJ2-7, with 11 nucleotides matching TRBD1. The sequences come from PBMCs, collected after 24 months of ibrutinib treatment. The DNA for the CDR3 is TGTGCCAGCCTCCAGCCTGGGACAGGGGGCGAGCAGTACTTC. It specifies CASLQPGTGGEQYF.